This record covers a single TCR beta chain. The sample belongs to a study of T cell responses to AZD1222 COVID-19 vaccine. Germline-derived CDR1 and CDR2 are MNHEY and SVGEGT. The CDR3 totals 17 residues. Trimming removed 6 bases from V and 2 bases from J; junction bases left unmatched: 10. Only in-frame clones appear in the TCRdb table, and some are missing; sequencing was by immunoSEQ multiplex PCR. The sample lists 150,000 to 200,000 clones; around 92% were seen once. Material: peripheral blood, obtained on day 0 of AZD1222 vaccination. The chain joins TRBV6-2 or TRBV6-3 to TRBJ2-7, with 13 bases lining up with TRBD2. This receptor was obtained from an adult in good health. The DNA of the CDR3 is TGTGCCAGCAGCCCACTCGGGACTAGCGGGGCGACCTACGAGCAGTACTTC. It translates to CASSPLGTSGATYEQYF.